The sequence of this T cell receptor (beta chain) was determined in a study of OX40 agonist ivuxolimab in advanced cancers. On the study more broadly: Ivuxolimab was administered intravenously to patients at 0.01 to 10 mg/kg every 2 weeks. Participants, about 83% male, averaged 60 years of age, ranging from about 23 to 80.

Method: immunoSEQ multiplex PCR; TCRdb's copy keeps in-frame clones and lacks some. Among 73,000 or so clones listed, roughly 90% were seen once. By frequency in the sample, this clone is medium-sized (0.01 to 0.1%). Per germline, CDR1 SEHNR and CDR2 FQNEAQ (reference sequence). The CDR3 is 14 amino acids. Trimming cost V 5 bases and J 3 bases; bases outside gene matches: 6. Baseline, cycle 4 day 1, and cycle 7 day 1 were the blood sampling points. This chain links TRBV7-9 with TRBJ1-1, with 7 bases aligning to TRBD1. The sequencing used CD4+ or CD8+ T cells sorted from blood, collected in a trial of the OX40 agonist ivuxolimab. The TCR comes from an adult with an advanced solid tumor such as melanoma, head and neck, liver or kidney cancer. The CDR3 spells CASSTGQVHTEAFF. DNA of the CDR3: TGTGCCAGCAGCACCGGACAGGTGCACACTGAAGCTTTCTTT.